This T cell receptor beta chain was captured by sequencing in a study of Graves' ophthalmopathy and Graves' hyperthyroidism. Germline CDR1 and CDR2: SQVTM and ANQGSEA. The CDR3 is 13 residues long. V was cut by 8 bases and J by 5 bases, with 18 bases left in between. TCR beta CDR3 regions were amplified from RNA transcripts. The first round was an RT-PCR with HTBI primers, and the second round was a multiplex PCR. Using its own MiXCR run on the multiplex PCR reads, TCRdb lists one record per CDR3 protein. The table has over a million distinct CDR3 sequences, about two fifths seen once. Hyperthyroidism patients were newly diagnosed, under 2 months' duration, aged 18 to 65.

The sequenced sample consisted of peripheral blood or thyroid tissue (not recorded which). The chain links TRBV29-1 to TRBJ1-1; D not certain. The TCR comes from an adult man with Graves' hyperthyroidism. CDR3 protein: CSLGVGQWTEAFF. Here the CDR3 DNA reads TGCAGCTTAGGTGTCGGGCAATGGACTGAAGCTTTCTTT.